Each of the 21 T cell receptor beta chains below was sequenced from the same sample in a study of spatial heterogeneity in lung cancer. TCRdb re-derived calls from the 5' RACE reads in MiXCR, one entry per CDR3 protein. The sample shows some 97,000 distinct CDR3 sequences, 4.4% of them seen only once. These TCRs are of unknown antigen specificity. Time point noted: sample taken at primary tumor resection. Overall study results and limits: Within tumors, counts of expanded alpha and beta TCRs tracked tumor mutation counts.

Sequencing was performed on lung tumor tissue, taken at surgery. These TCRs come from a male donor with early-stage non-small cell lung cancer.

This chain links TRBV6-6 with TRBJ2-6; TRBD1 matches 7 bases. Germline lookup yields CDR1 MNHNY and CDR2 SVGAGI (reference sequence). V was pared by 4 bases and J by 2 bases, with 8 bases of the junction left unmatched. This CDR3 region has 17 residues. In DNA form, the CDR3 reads TGTGCCAGCAGTTCCACCTTGGGGACAGCTGGGGCCAACGTCCTGACTTTC. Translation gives CASSSTLGTAGANVLTF.

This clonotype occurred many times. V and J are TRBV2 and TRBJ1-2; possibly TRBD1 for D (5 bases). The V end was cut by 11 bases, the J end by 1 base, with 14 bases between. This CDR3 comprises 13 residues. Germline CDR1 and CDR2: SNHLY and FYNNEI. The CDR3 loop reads CAGAGSLNYGYTF. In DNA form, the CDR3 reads TGTGCCGGGGCGGGAAGCCTTAACTATGGCTACACCTTC.

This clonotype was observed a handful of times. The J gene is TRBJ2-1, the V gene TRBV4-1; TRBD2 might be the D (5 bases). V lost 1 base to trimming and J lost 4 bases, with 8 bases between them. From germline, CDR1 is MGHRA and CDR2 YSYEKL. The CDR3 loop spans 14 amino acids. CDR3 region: CASSQVGSYNEQFF. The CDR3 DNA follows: TGCGCCAGCAGCCAAGTTGGGAGTTACAATGAGCAGTTCTTC.

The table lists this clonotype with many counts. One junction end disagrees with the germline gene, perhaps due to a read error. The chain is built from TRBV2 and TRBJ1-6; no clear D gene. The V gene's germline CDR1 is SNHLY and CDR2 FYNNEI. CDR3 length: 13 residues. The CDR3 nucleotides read TGTGCCAGCAGTGAAGCCTACAATTCACCCCTCCACTTT. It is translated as CASSEAYNSPLHF.

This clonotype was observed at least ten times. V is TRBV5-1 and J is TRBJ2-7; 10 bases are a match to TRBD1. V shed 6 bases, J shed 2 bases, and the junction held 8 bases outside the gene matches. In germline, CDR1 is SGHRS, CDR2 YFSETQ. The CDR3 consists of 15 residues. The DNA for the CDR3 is TGCGCCAGCACCCGCTCGGGGACAGGGGCCTACGAGCAGTACTTC. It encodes CASTRSGTGAYEQYF.

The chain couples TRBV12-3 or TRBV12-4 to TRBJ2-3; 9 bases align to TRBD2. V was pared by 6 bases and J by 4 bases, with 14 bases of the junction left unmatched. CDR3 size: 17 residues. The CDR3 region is CASSSLMAGGPADTQYF. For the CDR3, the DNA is TGTGCCAGCAGCTCCCTTATGGCGGGAGGGCCAGCAGATACGCAGTATTTT.

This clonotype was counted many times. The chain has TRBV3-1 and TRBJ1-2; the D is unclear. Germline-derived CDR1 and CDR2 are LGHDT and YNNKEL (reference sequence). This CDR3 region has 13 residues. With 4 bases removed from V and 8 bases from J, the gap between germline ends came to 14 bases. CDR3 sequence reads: CASSPTQAGGYTF. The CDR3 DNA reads TGTGCCAGCAGCCCCACGCAGGCTGGCGGCTACACCTTC.

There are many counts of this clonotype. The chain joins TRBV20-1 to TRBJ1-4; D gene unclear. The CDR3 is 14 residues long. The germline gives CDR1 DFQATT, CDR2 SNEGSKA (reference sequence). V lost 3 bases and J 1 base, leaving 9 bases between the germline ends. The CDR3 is CSASVDGTNEKLFF. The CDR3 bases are TGCAGTGCTAGTGTGGACGGAACTAATGAAAAACTGTTTTTT.

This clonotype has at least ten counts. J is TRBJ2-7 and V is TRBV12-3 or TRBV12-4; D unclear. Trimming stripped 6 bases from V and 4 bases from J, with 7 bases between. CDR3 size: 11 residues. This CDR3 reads CASSGSYEQYF. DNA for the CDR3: TGTGCCAGCAGCGGGTCGTACGAGCAGTACTTC.

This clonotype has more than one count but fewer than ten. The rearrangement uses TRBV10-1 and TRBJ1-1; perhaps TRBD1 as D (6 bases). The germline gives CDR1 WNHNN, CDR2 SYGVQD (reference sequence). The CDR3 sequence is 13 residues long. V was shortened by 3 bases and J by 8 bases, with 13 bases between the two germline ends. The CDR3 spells CASSDGFGTEAFF. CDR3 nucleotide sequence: TGCGCCAGCAGTGATGGTTTTGGGACAGAAGCTTTCTTT.

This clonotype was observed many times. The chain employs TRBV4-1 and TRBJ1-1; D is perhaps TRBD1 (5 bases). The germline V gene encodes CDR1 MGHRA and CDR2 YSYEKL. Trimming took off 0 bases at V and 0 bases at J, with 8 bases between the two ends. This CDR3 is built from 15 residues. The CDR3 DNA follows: TGCGCCAGCAGCCAAGAGGGGGGTGTGAACACTGAAGCTTTCTTT. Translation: CASSQEGGVNTEAFF.

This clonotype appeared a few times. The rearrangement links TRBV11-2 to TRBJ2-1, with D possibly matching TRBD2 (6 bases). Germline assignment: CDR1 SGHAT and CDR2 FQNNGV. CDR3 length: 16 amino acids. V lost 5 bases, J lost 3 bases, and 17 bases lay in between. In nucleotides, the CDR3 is TGTGCCAGCAGCCACGCCGTGACTAGTGGCTACAATGAGCAGTTCTTC. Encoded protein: CASSHAVTSGYNEQFF.

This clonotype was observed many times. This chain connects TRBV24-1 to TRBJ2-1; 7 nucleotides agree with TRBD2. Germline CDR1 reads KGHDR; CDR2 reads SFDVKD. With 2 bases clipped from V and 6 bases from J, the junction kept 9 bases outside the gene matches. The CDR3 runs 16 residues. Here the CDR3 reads CATSDSRGSGVNEQFF. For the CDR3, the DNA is TGTGCCACCAGTGATTCCCGCGGGAGCGGGGTCAATGAGCAGTTCTTC.

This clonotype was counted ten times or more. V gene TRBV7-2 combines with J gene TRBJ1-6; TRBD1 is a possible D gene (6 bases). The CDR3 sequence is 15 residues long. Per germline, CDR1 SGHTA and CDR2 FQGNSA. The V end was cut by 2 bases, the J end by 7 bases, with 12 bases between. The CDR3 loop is CASSLSDSKNSPLHF. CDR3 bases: TGTGCCAGCAGCTTATCGGACAGTAAGAATTCACCCCTCCACTTT.

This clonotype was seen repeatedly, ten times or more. The CDR3 region is CASSAGQGTGELFF. CDR3 coding DNA: TGCGCCAGCAGCGCGGGACAGGGGACCGGGGAGCTGTTTTTT. The gene calls are TRBV5-1 and TRBJ2-2; TRBD1 matches 10 bases. The CDR3 loop spans 14 amino acids. With V trimmed by 4 bases and J by 5 bases, 2 bases remained unmatched. The germline V gene encodes CDR1 SGHRS and CDR2 YFSETQ. The entire variable domain, with the rest obtained from reference TRBV5-1 and TRBJ2-2, is as follows: KAGVTQTPRYLIKTRGQQVTLSCSPISGHRSVSWYQQTPGQGLQFLFEYFSETQRNKGNFPGRFSGRQFSNSRSEMNVSTLELGDSALYLCASSAGQGTGELFFGEGSRLTVL.

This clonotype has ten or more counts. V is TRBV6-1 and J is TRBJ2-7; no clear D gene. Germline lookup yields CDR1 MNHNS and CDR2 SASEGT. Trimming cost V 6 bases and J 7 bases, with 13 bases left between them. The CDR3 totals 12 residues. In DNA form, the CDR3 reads TGTGCCAGCAGGCCCACTTGGGATGAGCAGTACTTC. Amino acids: CASRPTWDEQYF.

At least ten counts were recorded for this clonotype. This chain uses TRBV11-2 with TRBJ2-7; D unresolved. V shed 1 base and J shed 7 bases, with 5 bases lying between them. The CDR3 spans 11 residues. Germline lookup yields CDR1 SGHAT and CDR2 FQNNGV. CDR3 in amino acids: CASSLAIEQYF. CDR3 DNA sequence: TGTGCCAGCAGCTTAGCGATTGAGCAGTACTTC.

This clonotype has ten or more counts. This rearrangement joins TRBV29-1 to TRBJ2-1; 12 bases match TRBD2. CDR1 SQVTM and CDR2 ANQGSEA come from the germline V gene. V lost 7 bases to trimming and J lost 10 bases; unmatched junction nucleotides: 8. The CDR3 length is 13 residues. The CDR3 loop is CSGGTSGPSEQFF. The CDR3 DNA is TGCAGCGGCGGGACTAGCGGGCCAAGCGAGCAGTTCTTC.

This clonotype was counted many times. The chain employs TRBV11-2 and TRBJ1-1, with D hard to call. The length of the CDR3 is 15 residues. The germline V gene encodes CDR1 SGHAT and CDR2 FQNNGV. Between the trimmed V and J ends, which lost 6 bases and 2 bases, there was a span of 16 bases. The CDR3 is CASRPISPLNTEAFF. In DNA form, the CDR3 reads TGTGCCAGCAGACCCATTTCTCCACTAAACACTGAAGCTTTCTTT.

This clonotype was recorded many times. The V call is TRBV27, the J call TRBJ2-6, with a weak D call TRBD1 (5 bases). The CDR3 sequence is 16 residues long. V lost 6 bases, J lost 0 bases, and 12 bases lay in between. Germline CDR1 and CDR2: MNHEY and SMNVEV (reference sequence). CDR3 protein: CASSQGRGSGANVLTF. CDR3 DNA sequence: TGTGCCAGCAGCCAGGGCCGTGGCTCTGGGGCCAACGTCCTGACTTTC.

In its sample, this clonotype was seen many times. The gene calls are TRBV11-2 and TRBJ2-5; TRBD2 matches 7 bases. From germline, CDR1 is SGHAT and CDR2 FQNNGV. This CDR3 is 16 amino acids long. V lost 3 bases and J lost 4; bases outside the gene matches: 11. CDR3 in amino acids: CASSFNPARGIETQYF. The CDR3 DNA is TGTGCCAGCAGCTTCAATCCCGCGCGGGGGATAGAGACCCAGTACTTC. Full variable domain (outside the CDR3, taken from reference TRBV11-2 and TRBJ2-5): EAGVAQSPRYKIIEKRQSVAFWCNPISGHATLYWYQQILGQGPKLLIQFQNNGVVDDSQLPKDRFSAERLKGVDSTLKIQPAKLEDSAVYLCASSFNPARGIETQYFGPGTRLLVL.